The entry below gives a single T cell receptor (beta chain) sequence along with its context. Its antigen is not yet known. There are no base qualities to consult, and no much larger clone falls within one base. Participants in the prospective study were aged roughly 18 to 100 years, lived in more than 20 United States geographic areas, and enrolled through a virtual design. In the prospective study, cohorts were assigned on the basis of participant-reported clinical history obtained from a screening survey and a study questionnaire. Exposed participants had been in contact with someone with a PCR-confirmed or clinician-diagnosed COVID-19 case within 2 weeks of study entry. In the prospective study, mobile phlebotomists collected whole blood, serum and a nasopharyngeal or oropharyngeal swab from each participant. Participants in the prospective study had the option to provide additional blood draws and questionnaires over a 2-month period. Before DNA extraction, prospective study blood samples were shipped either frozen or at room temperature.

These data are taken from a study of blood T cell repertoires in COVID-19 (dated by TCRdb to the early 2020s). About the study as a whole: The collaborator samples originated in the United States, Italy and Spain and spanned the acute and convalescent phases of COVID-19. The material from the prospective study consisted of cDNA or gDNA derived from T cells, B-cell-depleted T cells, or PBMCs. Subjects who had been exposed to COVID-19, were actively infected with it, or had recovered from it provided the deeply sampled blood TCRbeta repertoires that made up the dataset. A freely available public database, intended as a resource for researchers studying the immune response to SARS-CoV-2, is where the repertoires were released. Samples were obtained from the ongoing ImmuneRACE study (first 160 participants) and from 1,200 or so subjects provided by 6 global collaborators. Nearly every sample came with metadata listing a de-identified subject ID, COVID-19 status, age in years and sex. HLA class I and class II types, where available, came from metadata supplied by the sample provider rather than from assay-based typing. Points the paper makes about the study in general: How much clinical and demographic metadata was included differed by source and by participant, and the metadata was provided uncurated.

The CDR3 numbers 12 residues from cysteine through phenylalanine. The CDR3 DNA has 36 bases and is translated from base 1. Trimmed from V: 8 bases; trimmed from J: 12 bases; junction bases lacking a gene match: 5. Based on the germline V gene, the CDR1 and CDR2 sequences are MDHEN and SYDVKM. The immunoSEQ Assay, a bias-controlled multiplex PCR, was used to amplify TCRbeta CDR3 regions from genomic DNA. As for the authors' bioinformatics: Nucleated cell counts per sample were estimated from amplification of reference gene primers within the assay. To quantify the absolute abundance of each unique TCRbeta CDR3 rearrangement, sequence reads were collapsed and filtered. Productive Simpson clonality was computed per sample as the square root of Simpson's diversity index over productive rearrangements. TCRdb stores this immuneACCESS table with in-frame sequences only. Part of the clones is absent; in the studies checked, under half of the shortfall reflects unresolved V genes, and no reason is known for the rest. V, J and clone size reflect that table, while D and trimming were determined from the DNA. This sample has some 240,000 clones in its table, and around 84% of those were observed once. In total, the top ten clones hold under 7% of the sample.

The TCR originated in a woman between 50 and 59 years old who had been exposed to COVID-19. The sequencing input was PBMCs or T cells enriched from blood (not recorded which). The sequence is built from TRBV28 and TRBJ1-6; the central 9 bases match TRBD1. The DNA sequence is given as TGTGCCAGCCGACAGGGGGGGAAACCCCTCCACTTT. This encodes CASRQGGKPLHF.